Presented here are 5 T cell receptor beta chains from one specimen sequenced in a study of T cell responses to AZD1222 COVID-19 vaccine. Using immunoSEQ multiplex PCR, the repertoire was profiled, and TCRdb retains in-frame clones only, with some absent. In the table there are 100,000 to 150,000 clones, more than 80% of which are singletons. The sample was peripheral blood, taken on day 0 of AZD1222 vaccination. These receptors all come from an adult in good health.

This chain connects TRBV9 to TRBJ2-7, with TRBD2 identical over 9 bases. Losses at the gene ends were 3 bases for V and 7 bases for J; bases not matched to a gene: 11. The CDR3 runs 15 residues. CDR1 SGDLS and CDR2 YYNGEE come from the germline V gene. CDR3 DNA: TGTGCCAGCAGCGATTCCGGGACTAGCTTCGGAGAGCAGTACTTC. This codes for CASSDSGTSFGEQYF.

The chain recombines TRBV27 with TRBJ2-3; 11 bases agree with TRBD2. CDR3 size: 16 residues. CDR1 is MNHEY and CDR2 is SMNVEV in the germline V gene (reference sequence). The junction had 4 bases not matched to a gene; V was cut back by 1 base and J by 4 bases. The CDR3 loop is CASSLLLAGGSDTQYF. The CDR3 DNA follows: TGTGCCAGCAGTTTATTATTAGCGGGAGGGTCAGATACGCAGTATTTT.

The CDR3 DNA is TGTGCCAGCAGTTTACCCGGGATAGGTGGAAACACCATATATTTT. Its protein product is CASSLPGIGGNTIYF. V is TRBV28 and J is TRBJ1-3; the D is unclear. Germline V CDR1 and CDR2: MDHEN, SYDVKM. Trimming removed 2 bases from V and 3 bases from J, with 11 bases in between. The CDR3 is 15 residues long.

The chain carries TRBV7-9 and TRBJ1-1, with no clear D. CDR3 size: 13 residues. Trimming cost V 0 bases and J 8 bases, with 10 bases left between them. Germline V gene data show CDR1 as SEHNR and CDR2 as FQNEAQ (reference sequence). The CDR3 DNA reads TGTGCCAGCAGCTTAGCCCCCCCGGAAGAAGCTTTCTTT. As protein: CASSLAPPEEAFF.

The chain is built from TRBV12-3 or TRBV12-4 and TRBJ1-1, with D uncertain. V lost 3 bases and J 6 bases, leaving 8 bases between the germline ends. The CDR3 is 12 amino acids. The CDR3 DNA follows: TGTGCCAGCAGTTTCAGGTCCCCTGAAGCTTTCTTT. Its translation: CASSFRSPEAFF.